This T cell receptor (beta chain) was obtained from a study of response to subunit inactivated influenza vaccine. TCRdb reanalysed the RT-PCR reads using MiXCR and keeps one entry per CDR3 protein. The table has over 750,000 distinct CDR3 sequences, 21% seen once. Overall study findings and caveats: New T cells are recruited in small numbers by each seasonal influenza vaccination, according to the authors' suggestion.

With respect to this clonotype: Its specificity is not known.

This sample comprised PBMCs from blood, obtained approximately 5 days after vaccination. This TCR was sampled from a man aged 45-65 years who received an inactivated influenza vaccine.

DNA for the CDR3: TGTGCCACCAGCAACGGACTGGAATTCCACGCGAACACCGGGGAGCTGTTTTTT. Amino acids: CATSNGLEFHANTGELFF. The chain has TRBV15 and TRBJ2-2; possible D gene TRBD2, 5 bases. CDR3 length: 18 amino acids. V was clipped by 4 bases and J by 0 bases, with 18 bases between them. Germline-derived CDR1 and CDR2 are LNHNV and YYDKDF (reference sequence).